This T cell receptor beta chain was sequenced in a study of blood T cell repertoires in COVID-19. Background on the study: COVID-19 samples collected from the United States, Italy and Spain covered acute and convalescent phases. From T cells, B-cell-depleted T cells, or PBMCs came the material, which was cDNA or gDNA.

The CDR3 runs 14 residues. Germline-derived CDR1 and CDR2 are MNHEY and SVGAGI. The V segment lost 6 bases and the J segment 4 bases; nucleotides outside the gene matches: 6. Methods used by the authors: How many nucleated cells were present was estimated from reference gene primer amplification. The assay was immunoSEQ multiplex PCR, and TCRdb's table has in-frame clones only and misses some. For V, J and clone size, that table is used; D and trimming come from the DNA. The sample lists 160,000 or so clones, about nine tenths occurring once. This chain uses TRBV6-5 with TRBJ1-5; 7 nucleotides agree with TRBD1. Material: peripheral blood. The receptor was derived from a woman aged 60-75 years who had recovered from COVID-19. CDR3 DNA sequence: TGTGCCAGCAGGGGAGACAGGGCTAATCAGCCCCAGCATTTT. Translation gives CASRGDRANQPQHF.